The 5 T cell receptor beta chains given below trace back to one sample, sequenced in a study of control samples from healthy donors and cancer patients. Profiled with immunoSEQ multiplex PCR; TCRdb holds only in-frame clones, not every one. Of about 70,000 clones listed, about 94% are singletons. The sequencing input was blood. Receptors originate from a woman in her 30s in good health.

The J gene is TRBJ1-2, the V gene TRBV28, with 7 bases matching TRBD1. The V and J ends lost 3 bases and 2 bases, in that order; junction bases with no gene match: 9. The CDR3 runs 16 residues. Germline V CDR1 and CDR2: MDHEN, SYDVKM. CDR3 in amino acids: CASSLFTSTGNYGYTF. The CDR3 nucleotides read TGTGCCAGCAGTTTGTTCACATCGACAGGGAACTATGGCTACACCTTC.

The rearrangement links TRBV12-3 or TRBV12-4 to TRBJ1-2, with no clear D. The CDR3 totals 13 residues. Trimming took off 0 bases at V and 8 bases at J, with 10 bases between the two ends. The DNA of the CDR3 is TGTGCCAGCAGTTTAGCGATCATCGTCGGCTACACCTTC. Its protein product is CASSLAIIVGYTF.

The chain employs TRBV27 and TRBJ1-1; D not resolved. The germline CDR1 and CDR2 sequences are MNHEY and SMNVEV (reference sequence). The V and J ends lost 3 bases and 1 base respectively, with 9 bases between them. The CDR3 spans 14 residues. CDR3 amino acids: CASSFPGGNTEAFF. For the CDR3, the DNA is TGTGCCAGCAGTTTCCCGGGCGGGAACACTGAAGCTTTCTTT.

J is TRBJ2-1 and V is TRBV27, with 7 nucleotides matching TRBD2. This CDR3 spans 16 amino acids. V gave up 4 bases and J gave up 8 bases; unmatched junction bases: 14. Germline CDR1 reads MNHEY; CDR2 reads SMNVEV (reference sequence). CDR3 loop: CASSSWTRIVFDEQFF. The CDR3 coding sequence is TGTGCCAGCAGTTCCTGGACTAGAATTGTATTCGATGAGCAGTTCTTC.

V gene TRBV5-4 combines with J gene TRBJ1-1; D might be TRBD1 (5 bases). Looked up from germline, CDR1 is SGHNT and CDR2 is YYREEE (reference sequence). This CDR3 contains 14 residues. Trimming shortened V by 2 bases and J by 5 bases, and 13 bases separated the two germline ends. The CDR3 DNA is TGTGCCAGCAGCTTTATCGGGGGGAGTACTGAAGCTTTCTTT. Protein sequence: CASSFIGGSTEAFF.